The 12 T cell receptor beta chains reported below all come from one sample, sequenced in a study of blood T cell repertoires in COVID-19. The data were produced by immunoSEQ multiplex PCR, yet TCRdb's version contains in-frame clones alone and is incomplete. The table has some 320,000 clones, about 90% seen once. Sample: PBMCs or T cells enriched from blood (not recorded which). All receptors derive from a woman under 40 who had recovered from COVID-19.

This clone was seen only once. The chain uses TRBV5-6 and TRBJ2-2, with 8 nucleotides matching TRBD1. CDR1 and CDR2 (germline): SGHDT, YYEEEE. The CDR3 runs to 16 residues. The J segment lost 1 base and the V segment lost 7 bases, leaving 9 bases of the junction unmatched. The CDR3 bases are TGTGCCAGCCGAAGGGACAGGCTCTTGAACACCGGGGAGCTGTTTTTT. This sequence encodes CASRRDRLLNTGELFF.

This clone was found a few times. The rearrangement links TRBV18 to TRBJ1-3; possible D gene TRBD1, 6 bases. CDR3 length: 16 amino acids. With 0 bases removed from V and 2 bases from J, the gap between germline ends came to 11 bases. The germline gives CDR1 KGHSH, CDR2 LQKENI. The CDR3 protein is CASSPPSGGAGNTIYF. DNA for the CDR3: TGTGCCAGCTCACCACCCTCGGGGGGCGCTGGAAACACCATATATTTT.

This clone was seen a few times. The chain has TRBV28 and TRBJ1-1; TRBD1 agrees at 9 bases. V was clipped by 5 bases and J by 10 bases; unmatched bases: 2. The CDR3 loop spans 11 amino acids. From germline, CDR1 is MDHEN and CDR2 SYDVKM. The CDR3 loop reads CASSDRGVAFF. The CDR3 bases are TGTGCCAGCAGTGACAGGGGGGTAGCTTTCTTT.

This chain joins TRBV27 and TRBJ2-5, with D perhaps matching TRBD2 (6 bases). This CDR3 contains 15 residues. Looked up from germline, CDR1 is MNHEY and CDR2 is SMNVEV (reference sequence). Trimming removed 8 bases from V and 1 base from J, with 17 bases in between. The CDR3 loop is CASLILGLLQETQYF. The CDR3 DNA sequence: TGTGCCAGCCTCATACTGGGACTCCTCCAAGAGACCCAGTACTTC.

The V call is TRBV28, the J call TRBJ1-1; possible D gene TRBD1, 6 bases. Trimming left V 3 bases short and J 11 bases short, with 10 bases between. The CDR3 consists of 11 residues. Germline CDR1 reads MDHEN; CDR2 reads SYDVKM. The CDR3 bases are TGTGCCAGCAGTTTTGGGGGCCGGGCTTTCTTT. Protein: CASSFGGRAFF. The whole variable domain, filled in from reference TRBV28 and TRBJ1-1, reads DVKVTQSSRYLVKRTGEKVFLECVQDMDHENMFWYRQDPGLGLRLIYFSYDVKMKEKGDIPEGYSVSREKKERFSLILESASTNQTSMYLCASSFGGRAFFGQGTRLTVV.

The J gene is TRBJ1-1, the V gene TRBV5-1, with D tentatively TRBD1 (5 bases). There are 14 residues in the CDR3. Trimming took 5 bases from V and 0 from J, leaving 11 bases between them. CDR1 is SGHRS and CDR2 is YFSETQ in the germline V gene. The CDR3 is CASRWGAMNTEAFF. The CDR3 coding sequence is TGCGCCAGCAGGTGGGGCGCGATGAACACTGAAGCTTTCTTT.

The chain uses TRBV4-2 and TRBJ2-7; TRBD2 matches at 10 bases. V was pared by 0 bases and J by 3 bases, with 8 bases of the junction left unmatched. Germline CDR1 reads LGHNA; CDR2 reads YNFKEQ. This CDR3 is 17 amino acids long. The CDR3 reads CASSQDRQRGGIYEQYF. The DNA of the CDR3 is TGTGCCAGCAGCCAAGATCGGCAGCGGGGGGGCATCTACGAGCAGTACTTC.

CDR3 sequence reads: CASSPRGGGLNSPLHF. CDR3 sequence (DNA): TGTGCCAGCAGCCCCCGTGGTGGGGGCTTAAATTCACCCCTCCACTTT. J is TRBJ1-6 and V is TRBV3-1 (or the pseudogene TRBV3-2); TRBD1 might be the D (6 bases). The CDR3 extends over 16 amino acids. Trimming removed 4 bases at V and 7 bases at J, with 17 bases between. Germline V gene lookup returns CDR1 LGHDT and CDR2 YNNKEL (reference sequence).

The chain combines TRBV11-2 with TRBJ2-1; 12 nucleotides line up with TRBD2. V shed 3 bases, J shed 8 bases, and the junction held 5 bases outside the gene matches. The germline gives CDR1 SGHAT, CDR2 FQNNGV. The CDR3 extends over 15 amino acids. CDR3 DNA: TGTGCCAGCAGCTTGCTAGCGGGGGGGCCCTATGAGCAGTTCTTC. Translating gives CASSLLAGGPYEQFF.

This chain uses TRBV5-5 with TRBJ2-1; 8 bases are a match to TRBD1. Germline CDR1 SGHKS, CDR2 YYEKEE (reference sequence). The CDR3 loop spans 15 amino acids. The V and J ends lost 4 bases and 6 bases, in that order; junction bases with no gene match: 9. CDR3 protein: CASSPGQGLFNEQFF. CDR3 in DNA: TGTGCCAGCAGCCCCGGACAGGGTCTGTTCAATGAGCAGTTCTTC. Supplemented by reference TRBV5-5 and TRBJ2-1, the full variable domain reads DAGVTQSPTHLIKTRGQQVTLRCSPISGHKSVSWYQQVLGQGPQFIFQYYEKEERGRGNFPDRFSARQFPNYSSELNVNALLLGDSALYLCASSPGQGLFNEQFFGPGTRLTVL.

The chain uses TRBV2 and TRBJ2-7, with D hard to call. The CDR3 sequence is 12 residues long. The germline V gene encodes CDR1 SNHLY and CDR2 FYNNEI. Trimming stripped 6 bases from V and 9 bases from J, with 15 bases between. CDR3 loop: CASRQSNVGQYF. The CDR3 nucleotides are TGTGCCAGCAGGCAATCTAACGTCGGGCAGTACTTC.

This chain links TRBV19 with TRBJ1-5, with 7 bases identical to TRBD1. The CDR3 sequence is 15 residues long. Trimming took 6 bases from V and 1 from J; bases not matched to a gene: 6. Germline V gene data show CDR1 as LNHDA and CDR2 as SQIVND (reference sequence). DNA for the CDR3: TGTGCCAGTAGCGACAGGGCGGGGAGCAATCAGCCCCAGCATTTT. This codes for CASSDRAGSNQPQHF.